The next 9 T cell receptor beta chains were all read from a single sample in a study of PD-L1 blockade in urothelial cancer. The protocol was immunoSEQ multiplex PCR, while the TCRdb copy is restricted to in-frame clones and leaves out a portion. This repertoire shows tens of thousands of clones, about 85% found once; its top ten account for 1.5% to 2%. The time point: peripheral blood 6 weeks after treatment start. This specimen was PBMCs, taken around atezolizumab (anti-PD-L1) treatment. The source of these receptors is a man in his fifties or sixties with urothelial cancer.

The chain employs TRBV6-1 and TRBJ1-2; D is unresolved. V was trimmed by 3 bases and J by 6 bases, leaving 14 bases between them. The CDR3 is 14 amino acids. Germline V CDR1 and CDR2: MNHNS, SASEGT. CDR3 sequence (DNA): TGTGCCAGCAGTGAGATAATCAGAAACAATGGCTACACCTTC. Encoded protein: CASSEIIRNNGYTF.

Concerning this clone itself: Because the CDR3's place on the DNA is in doubt, the DNA is left out and the CDR3 is given as listed by TCRdb. The chain recombines TRBV6-5 with TRBJ2-7; TRBD2, the table's D call, lacks a check against the DNA. Germline CDR1 reads MNHEY; CDR2 reads SVGAGI. 15 amino acids form the CDR3, both terminal residues included. CDR3 sequence: CASSSSGLAAYEQYF.

This clone was seen a few times. The gene calls are TRBV7-2 and TRBJ2-7, with D perhaps matching TRBD2 (5 bases). The CDR3 is made up of 15 amino acids. CDR1 and CDR2 (germline): SGHTA, FQGNSA. Trimming took off 3 bases at V and 2 bases at J, with 14 bases between the two ends. The CDR3 DNA reads as TGTGCCAGCAGCTTCCGGGATGGCGGGCCCTACGAGCAGTACTTC. As protein: CASSFRDGGPYEQYF.

The genes are TRBV7-2 and TRBJ2-7, with D possibly TRBD2 on 6 matching bases. Germline CDR1 is SGHTA and CDR2 is FQGNSA. There are 17 residues in the CDR3. V was trimmed by 5 bases and J by 0 bases, leaving 20 bases between them. CDR3 sequence reads: CASSATRGGGDSYEQYF. The CDR3 DNA sequence: TGTGCCAGCAGCGCAACGCGGGGTGGCGGGGACTCCTACGAGCAGTACTTC.

The chain has TRBV6-1 and TRBJ1-2; D possibly corresponds to TRBD1 (5 bases). Germline V CDR1 and CDR2: MNHNS, SASEGT. The CDR3 runs to 13 residues. Trimming removed 4 bases from V and 4 bases from J, with 10 bases in between. The DNA for the CDR3 is TGTGCCAGCAGTGGCAGCGGGGGCTATGGCTACACCTTC. Its protein is CASSGSGGYGYTF.

This chain joins TRBV6-5 and TRBJ2-5; a possible D gene is TRBD1 (6 bases). V lost 2 bases and J lost 3, with 13 bases in between. Germline V CDR1 and CDR2: MNHEY, SVGAGI. The CDR3 contains 15 residues. The CDR3 nucleotides read TGTGCCAGCAGTTACGTGTGGGGGCTGAAAGAGACCCAGTACTTC. It yields the protein CASSYVWGLKETQYF.

This sequence joins TRBV10-2 and TRBJ1-2, with 9 bases matching TRBD1. The CDR3 has 14 residues. The V and J ends lost 6 bases and 9 bases, in that order; junction bases with no gene match: 11. Germline loops: CDR1 WSHSY, CDR2 SAAADI. In nucleotides, the CDR3 is TGCGCCAGCAGAGAGGAGGACAGGGGTGCGCGCTACACCTTC. Residues: CASREEDRGARYTF.

This clone was recorded a few times. The chain carries TRBV2 and TRBJ2-7; 12 nucleotides agree with TRBD1. The V gene's germline CDR1 is SNHLY and CDR2 FYNNEI. The CDR3 length is 15 residues. V dropped 6 bases and J dropped 2; count of bases not matched to a gene: 5. CDR3 in amino acids: CASSQGQGATYEQYF. The CDR3 nucleotides are TGTGCCAGCAGCCAGGGACAGGGGGCTACCTACGAGCAGTACTTC.

This clone is a singleton in its sample. The J gene is TRBJ2-7, the V gene TRBV7-8; 7 bases are shared with TRBD1. V shed 5 bases and J 2 bases; nucleotides not matched to a gene: 15. CDR1 SGHVS and CDR2 FQNEAQ come from the germline V gene. The CDR3 consists of 17 residues. CDR3 nucleotides: TGTGCCAGCAGCCCCTTTTCTTTAGGGGGCACAACCTACGAGCAGTACTTC. Translating it yields CASSPFSLGGTTYEQYF.